This is a list of T cell receptor beta chains from one sample in a study of cytomegalovirus exposure and HLA in healthy donors. Data came from immunoSEQ multiplex PCR; TCRdb stores just in-frame clones and leaves some out. The table lists nearly 110,000 clones, 60% to 75% of them singletons. The sequencing sample was made of PBMCs. Receptor source: a male donor in good health and CMV-seropositive. Each CDR3 is given without its conserved first and last residue.

14,TRBV15,ATSRARDPTIYGYT
11,TRBV19,ASSIAPGQGTF
14,TRBV15,ATSRPRTDLNYGYT
12,TRBV5-6,ASSRWGRNQPQH
11,TRBV6-5,ASRRTGGEKLF
9,TRBV29-1,SVDRQETQY
11,TRBV29-1,SVRGQNNYGYT
12,TRBV7-9,ASSLGQGSDTQY
13,TRBV19,ASSFWRSEVTEAF
11,TRBV5-1,ASRVQGNTEAF
13,TRBV28,AGRPTTGPFQPQH
13,TRBV7-3,ASSLIASSTDTQY
14,TRBV19,ASSIGSGTSTDTQY
14,TRBV7-9,ASQAIGRALWETQY
14,TRBV7-6,ASSPQPGRGNTEAF
10,TRBV15,ATSRDIETQY
8,TRBV6-4,ASSLNEQF
11,TRBV28,ASSFGGVNGYT
14,TRBV6-1,ASSERGTGGTGELF
10,TRBV29-1,SVDTDSYEQY
14,TRBV7-8,ASSLVDAHRGPPQH
13,TRBV7-2,ASSSYRGAGYGYT
15,TRBV19,ASSRDSGGGFVNEQF
14,TRBV28,ASSQPGRALSYEQY
11,TRBV7-3,ASSLTGAETQY
12,TRBV18,ASSPPGLAYEQY
16,TRBV5-1,ASSPRGTRSGTGYEQY
11,TRBV23-1,ASRDRERETQY
12,TRBV5-1,ASTQGGTNTEAF
12,TRBV7-9,ASSQTRQFGELF
13,TRBV2,ASSEGAGPSYEQY
11,TRBV14,ASAGGAGQPQH